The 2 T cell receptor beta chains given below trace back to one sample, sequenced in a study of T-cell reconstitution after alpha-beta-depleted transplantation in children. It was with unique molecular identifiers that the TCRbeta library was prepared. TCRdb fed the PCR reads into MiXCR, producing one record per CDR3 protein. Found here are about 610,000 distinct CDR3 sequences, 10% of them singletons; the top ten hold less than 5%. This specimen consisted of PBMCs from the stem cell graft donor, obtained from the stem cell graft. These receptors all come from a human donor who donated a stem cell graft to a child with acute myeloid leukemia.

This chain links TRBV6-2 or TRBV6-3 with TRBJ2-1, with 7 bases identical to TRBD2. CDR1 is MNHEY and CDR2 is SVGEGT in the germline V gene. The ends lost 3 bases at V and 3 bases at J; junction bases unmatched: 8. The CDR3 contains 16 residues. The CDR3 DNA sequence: TGTGCCAGCAGTTATTGGGCTAGCGGCCGCTACAATGAGCAGTTCTTC. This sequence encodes CASSYWASGRYNEQFF.

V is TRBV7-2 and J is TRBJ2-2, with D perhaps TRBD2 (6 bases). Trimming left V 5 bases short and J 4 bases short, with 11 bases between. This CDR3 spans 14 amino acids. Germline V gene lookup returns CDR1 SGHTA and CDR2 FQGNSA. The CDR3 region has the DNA TGTGCCAGCAGCAGGGGACTTTCCACCGGGGAGCTGTTTTTT. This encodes CASSRGLSTGELFF.